This is a list of T cell receptor beta chains from one sample in a study of T cells after yellow fever vaccination. TCRdb re-analysed the 5' RACE reads in MiXCR, keeping a single row per CDR3 protein. The table lists some 550,000 distinct CDR3 sequences, roughly 19% of them singletons, with about 13% in the top ten. The sequenced sample was PBMCs, obtained 15 days after the yellow fever booster vaccination. The receptor source for this set is a man in his thirties or forties who received the YFV17D yellow fever vaccine. Each CDR3 is given with its conserved first and last residue.

v_call,cdr3_aa
TRBV27,CASSFVLAGEQFF
TRBV28,CASSSSNRVSAEQYF
TRBV4-3,CASSQGGGTGYGYTF
TRBV6-2/TRBV6-3,CASSQKHRGTSGSREQYF
TRBV20-1,CSARSPTIGNQPQHF
TRBV4-3,CASSQDVRGTEAFF
TRBV29-1,CSVVRRLMNTEAFF
TRBV6-1,CASRWTSGSWGRQETQYF
TRBV20-1,CSARDRSIGEAFF
TRBV5-1,CASSLPMRQGSGEQYF
TRBV4-3,CASSQDLGTADVRAKNIQYF
TRBV7-2,CASSAASSDYYEQYF
TRBV5-1,CASKDRDFINEQFF
TRBV23-1,CASSPNGGGPYNEQFF
TRBV11-2,CASSLRVLAGGSRTDTQYF
TRBV9,CASSVRGEASAKNIQYF
TRBV30,CAWSPTSSGNTIYF
TRBV23-1,CASSQFGQGETQYF
TRBV6-5,CASSYYYRDGNEKLFF
TRBV5-1,CASSGGLADDNEQFF
TRBV11-2,CASSLGRQFF
TRBV12-3/TRBV12-4,CASSFPGPVINEQFF
TRBV7-6,CASSLWTGNEQYF
TRBV7-2,CASSLGWGPEAFF
TRBV12-3/TRBV12-4,CASRPPSRYEQYF
TRBV30,CAWIPGPYEQYF
TRBV11-3,CASSPEWTGELFF
TRBV7-8,CASSLARGRTSYNEQFF
TRBV28,CASSPVGGERANEQFF
TRBV4-3,CASSSVQGLTEAFF
TRBV5-1,CASGQGSSGNTIYF
TRBV7-2,CASSLVGRGLEQYF
TRBV19,CASTLWAGSYEQYF
TRBV4-2,CASSQVQPNTEAFF
TRBV18,CASSPFPVGELFF
TRBV20-1,CSARVWDYRVNTQYF
TRBV28,CASSPGLAGGLYEQYF
TRBV5-4,CASSWDTFTGELFF
TRBV23-1,CASRISGRSSYEQYF
TRBV6-1,CASSALAGGRETQYF
TRBV7-2,CASSPGHRAFETQYF
TRBV29-1,CSVGTSGIYNEQFF
TRBV5-1,CASSPSGRGTDTQYF